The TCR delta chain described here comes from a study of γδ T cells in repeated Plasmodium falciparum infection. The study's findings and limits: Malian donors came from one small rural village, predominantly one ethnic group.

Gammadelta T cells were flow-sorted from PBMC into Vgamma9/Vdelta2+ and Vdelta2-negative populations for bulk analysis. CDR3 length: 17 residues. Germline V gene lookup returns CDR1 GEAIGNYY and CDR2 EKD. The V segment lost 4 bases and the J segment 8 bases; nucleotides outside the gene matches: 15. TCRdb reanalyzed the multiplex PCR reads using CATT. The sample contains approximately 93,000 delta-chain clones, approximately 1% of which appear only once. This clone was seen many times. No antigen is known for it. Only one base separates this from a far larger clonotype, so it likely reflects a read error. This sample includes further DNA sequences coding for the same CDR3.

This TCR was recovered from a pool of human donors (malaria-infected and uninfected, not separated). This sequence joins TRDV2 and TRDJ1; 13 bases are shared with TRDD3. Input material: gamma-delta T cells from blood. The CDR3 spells CACDTVLGDTLARKLIF. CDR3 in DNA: TGTGCCTGTGATACCGTACTGGGGGATACGCTGGCCCGAAAACTCATCTTT.